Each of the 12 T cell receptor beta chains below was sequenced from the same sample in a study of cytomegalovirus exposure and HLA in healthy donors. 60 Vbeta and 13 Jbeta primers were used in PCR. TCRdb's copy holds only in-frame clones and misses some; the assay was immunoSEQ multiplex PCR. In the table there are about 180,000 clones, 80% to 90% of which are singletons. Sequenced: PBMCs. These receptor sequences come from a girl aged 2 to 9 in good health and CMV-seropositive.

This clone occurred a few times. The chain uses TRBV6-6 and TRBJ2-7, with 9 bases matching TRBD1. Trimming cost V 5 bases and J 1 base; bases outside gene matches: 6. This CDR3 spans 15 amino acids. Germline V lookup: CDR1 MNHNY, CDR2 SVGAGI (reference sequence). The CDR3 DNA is TGTGCCAGCAGTACCCGGGACAGGGTTTCCTACGAGCAGTACTTC. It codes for CASSTRDRVSYEQYF.

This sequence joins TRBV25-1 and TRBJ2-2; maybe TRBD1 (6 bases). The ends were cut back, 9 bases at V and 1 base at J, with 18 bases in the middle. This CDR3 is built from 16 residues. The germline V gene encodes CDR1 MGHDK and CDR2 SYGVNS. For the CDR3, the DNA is TGTGCCAGTCTACCAACCGAGACAGGGAACACCGGGGAGCTGTTTTTT. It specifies CASLPTETGNTGELFF.

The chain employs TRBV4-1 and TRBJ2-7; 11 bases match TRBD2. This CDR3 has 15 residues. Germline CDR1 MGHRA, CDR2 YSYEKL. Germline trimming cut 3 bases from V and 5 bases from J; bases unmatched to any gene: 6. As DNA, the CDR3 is TGCGCCAGCAGCCACGAGGTAGCGGGAGGGCACGAGCAGTACTTC. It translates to CASSHEVAGGHEQYF.

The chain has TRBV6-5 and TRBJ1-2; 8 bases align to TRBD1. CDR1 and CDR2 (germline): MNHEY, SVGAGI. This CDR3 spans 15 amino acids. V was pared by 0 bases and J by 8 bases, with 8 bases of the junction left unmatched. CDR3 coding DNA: TGTGCCAGCAGTTACTCGATCCAGGGGGCGGACGGCTACACCTTC. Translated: CASSYSIQGADGYTF.

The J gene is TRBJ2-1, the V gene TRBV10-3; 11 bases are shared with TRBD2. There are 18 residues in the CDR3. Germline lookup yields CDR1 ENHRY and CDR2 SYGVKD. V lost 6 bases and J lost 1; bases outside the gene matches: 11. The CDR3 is CAISGGLAAFTSYNEQFF. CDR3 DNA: TGTGCCATCAGCGGGGGACTAGCGGCCTTTACATCCTACAATGAGCAGTTCTTC.

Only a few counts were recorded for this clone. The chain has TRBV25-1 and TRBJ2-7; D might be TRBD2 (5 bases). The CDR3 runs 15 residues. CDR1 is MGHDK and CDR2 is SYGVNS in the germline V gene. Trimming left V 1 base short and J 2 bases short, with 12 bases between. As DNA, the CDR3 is TGTGCCAGCAGTGAATCTCCAGCGGCCCCCTACGAGCAGTACTTC. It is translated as CASSESPAAPYEQYF.

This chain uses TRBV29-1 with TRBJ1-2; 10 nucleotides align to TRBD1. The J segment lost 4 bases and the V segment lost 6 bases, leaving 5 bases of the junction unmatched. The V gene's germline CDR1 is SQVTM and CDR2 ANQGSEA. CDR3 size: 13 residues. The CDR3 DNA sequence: TGCAGCGTCGACGGACAGGGGGGCTATGGCTACACCTTC. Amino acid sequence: CSVDGQGGYGYTF.

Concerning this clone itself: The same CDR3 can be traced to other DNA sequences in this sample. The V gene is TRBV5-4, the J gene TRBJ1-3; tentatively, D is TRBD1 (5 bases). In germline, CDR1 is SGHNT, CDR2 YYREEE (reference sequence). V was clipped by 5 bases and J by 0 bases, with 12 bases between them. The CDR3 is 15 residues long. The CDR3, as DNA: TGTGCCAGCAGTCAGGACATAAGCTCTGGAAACACCATATATTTT. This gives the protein CASSQDISSGNTIYF.

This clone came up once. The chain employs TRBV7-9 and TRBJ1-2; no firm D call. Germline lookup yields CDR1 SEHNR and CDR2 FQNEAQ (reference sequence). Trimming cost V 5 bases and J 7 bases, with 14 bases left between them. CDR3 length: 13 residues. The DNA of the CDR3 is TGTGCCAGCAGCCGCTACCCAGAGGCTGGCTACACCTTC. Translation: CASSRYPEAGYTF.

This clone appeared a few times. Here the CDR3 reads CASSQARSLGQMNTEAFF. CDR3 nucleotides: TGCGCCAGCAGCCAAGCGAGGAGCCTCGGACAAATGAACACTGAAGCTTTCTTT. V is TRBV4-1 and J is TRBJ1-1, with D possibly being TRBD1 (5 bases). Trimming took 1 base from V and 0 from J, leaving 18 bases between them. Germline V gene lookup returns CDR1 MGHRA and CDR2 YSYEKL. This CDR3 is built from 18 residues.

The CDR3: CASSPTPYEREGPNEQFF. The DNA of the CDR3 is TGTGCCAGCAGCCCGACACCATACGAGCGGGAGGGCCCCAATGAGCAGTTCTTC. V gene TRBV11-2 combines with J gene TRBJ2-1, with 10 bases matching TRBD2. The CDR3 covers 18 residues. Germline assignment: CDR1 SGHAT and CDR2 FQNNGV. V lost 5 bases and J lost 6; bases outside the gene matches: 16.

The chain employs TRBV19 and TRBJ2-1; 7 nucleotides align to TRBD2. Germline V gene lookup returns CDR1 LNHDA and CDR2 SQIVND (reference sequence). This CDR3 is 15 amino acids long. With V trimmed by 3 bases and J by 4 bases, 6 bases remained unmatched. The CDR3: CASSIDGGSYNEQFF. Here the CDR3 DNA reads TGTGCCAGTAGTATCGACGGGGGGAGTTACAATGAGCAGTTCTTC.